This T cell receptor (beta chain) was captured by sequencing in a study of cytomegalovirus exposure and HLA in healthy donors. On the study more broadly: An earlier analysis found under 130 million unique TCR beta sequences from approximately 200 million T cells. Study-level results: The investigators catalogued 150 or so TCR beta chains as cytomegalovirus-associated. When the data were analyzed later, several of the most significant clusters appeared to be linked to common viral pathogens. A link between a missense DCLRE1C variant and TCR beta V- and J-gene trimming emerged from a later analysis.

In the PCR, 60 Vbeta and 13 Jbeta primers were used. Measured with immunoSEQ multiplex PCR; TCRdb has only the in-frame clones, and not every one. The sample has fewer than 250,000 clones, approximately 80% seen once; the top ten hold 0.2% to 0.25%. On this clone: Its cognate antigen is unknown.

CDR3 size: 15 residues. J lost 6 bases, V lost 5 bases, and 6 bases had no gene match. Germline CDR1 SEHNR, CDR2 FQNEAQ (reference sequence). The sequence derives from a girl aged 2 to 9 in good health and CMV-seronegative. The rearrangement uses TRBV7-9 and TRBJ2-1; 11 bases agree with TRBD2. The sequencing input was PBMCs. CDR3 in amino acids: CASSPTGLAANEQFF. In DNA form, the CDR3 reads TGTGCCAGCAGCCCGACGGGACTAGCGGCCAATGAGCAGTTCTTC.